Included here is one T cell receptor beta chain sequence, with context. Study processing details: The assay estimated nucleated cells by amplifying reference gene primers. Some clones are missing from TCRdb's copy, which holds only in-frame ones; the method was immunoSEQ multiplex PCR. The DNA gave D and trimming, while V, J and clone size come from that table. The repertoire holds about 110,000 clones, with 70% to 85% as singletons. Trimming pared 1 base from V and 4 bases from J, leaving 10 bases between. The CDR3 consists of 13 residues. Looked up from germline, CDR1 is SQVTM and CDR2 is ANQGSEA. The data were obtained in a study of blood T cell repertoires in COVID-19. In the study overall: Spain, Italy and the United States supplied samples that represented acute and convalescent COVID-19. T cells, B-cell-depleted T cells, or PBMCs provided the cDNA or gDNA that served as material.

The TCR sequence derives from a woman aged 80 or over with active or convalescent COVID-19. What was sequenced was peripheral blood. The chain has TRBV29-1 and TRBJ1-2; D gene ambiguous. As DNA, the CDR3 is TGCAGCGTTGAAGGGGAGTGGGGCTATGGCTACACCTTC. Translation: CSVEGEWGYGYTF. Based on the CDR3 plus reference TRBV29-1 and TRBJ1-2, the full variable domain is SAVISQKPSRDICQRGTSLTIQCQVDSQVTMMFWYRQQPGQSLTLIATANQGSEATYESGFVIDKFPISRPNLTFSTLTVSNMSPEDSSIYLCSVEGEWGYGYTFGSGTRLTVV.